Given below is one TCR beta chain in context. Here immunoSEQ multiplex PCR was the method, and the copy in TCRdb shows in-frame clones only, minus some. The sample has 220,000 or so clones; around 83% are singletons. These data belong to a study of blood T cell repertoires in COVID-19. This CDR3 region has 14 residues. Looked up from germline, CDR1 is LNHDA and CDR2 is SQIVND (reference sequence). The junction had 3 bases not matched to a gene; V was cut back by 5 bases and J by 4 bases. The chain carries TRBV19 and TRBJ2-2; 8 positions agree with TRBD1. This clonotype was obtained from a man in his fifties or sixties who had recovered from COVID-19. What was sequenced was peripheral blood. CDR3: CASSLGQGTGELFF. The CDR3 region has the DNA TGTGCCAGTAGTCTCGGACAGGGCACCGGGGAGCTGTTTTTT.